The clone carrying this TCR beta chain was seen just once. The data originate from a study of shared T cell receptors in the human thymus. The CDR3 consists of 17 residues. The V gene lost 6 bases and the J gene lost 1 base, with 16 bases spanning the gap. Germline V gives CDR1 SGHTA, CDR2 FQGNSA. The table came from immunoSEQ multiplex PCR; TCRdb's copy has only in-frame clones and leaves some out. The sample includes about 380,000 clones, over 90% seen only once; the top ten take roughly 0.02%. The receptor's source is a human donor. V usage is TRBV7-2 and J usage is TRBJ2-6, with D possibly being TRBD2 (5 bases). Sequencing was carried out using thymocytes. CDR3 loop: CASRYGINQSGANVLTF. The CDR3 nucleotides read TGTGCCAGCAGGTACGGGATCAATCAATCTGGGGCCAACGTCCTGACTTTC.